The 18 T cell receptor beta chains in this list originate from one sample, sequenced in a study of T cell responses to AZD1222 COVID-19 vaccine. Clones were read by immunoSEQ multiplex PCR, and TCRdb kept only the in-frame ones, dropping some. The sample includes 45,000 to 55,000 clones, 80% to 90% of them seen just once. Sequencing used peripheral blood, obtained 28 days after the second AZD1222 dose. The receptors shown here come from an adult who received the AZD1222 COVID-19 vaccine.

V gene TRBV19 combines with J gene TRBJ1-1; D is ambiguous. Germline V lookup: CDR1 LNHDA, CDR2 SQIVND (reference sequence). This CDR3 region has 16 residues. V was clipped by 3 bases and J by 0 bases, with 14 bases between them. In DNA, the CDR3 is TGTGCCAGTAGTATCCTCCAGATTCCGATGAACACTGAAGCTTTCTTT. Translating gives CASSILQIPMNTEAFF.

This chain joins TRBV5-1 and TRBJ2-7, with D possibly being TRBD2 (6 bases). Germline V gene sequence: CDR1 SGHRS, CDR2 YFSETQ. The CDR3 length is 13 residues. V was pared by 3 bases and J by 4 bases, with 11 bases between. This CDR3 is CASSSRERYEQYF. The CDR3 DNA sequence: TGCGCCAGCAGCTCCCGGGAGAGGTACGAGCAGTACTTC.

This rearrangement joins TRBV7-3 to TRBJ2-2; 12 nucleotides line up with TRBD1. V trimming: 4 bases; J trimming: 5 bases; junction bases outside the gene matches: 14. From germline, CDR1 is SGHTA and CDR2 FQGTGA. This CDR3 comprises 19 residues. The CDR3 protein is CASSYLPPGTGGQTGELFF. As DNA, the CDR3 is TGTGCCAGCAGCTATCTCCCCCCCGGGACAGGGGGCCAGACCGGGGAGCTGTTTTTT.

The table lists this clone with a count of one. CDR3 nucleotide sequence: TGTGCCAGCAGCTTAATGATAAGTGGCACTGAAGCTTTCTTT. Translating gives CASSLMISGTEAFF. J is TRBJ1-1 and V is TRBV7-3; no clear D gene. V gave up 1 base and J gave up 4 bases, with 10 bases separating them. The CDR3 has 14 amino acids. Germline V lookup: CDR1 SGHTA, CDR2 FQGTGA. The entire variable domain, with the rest obtained from reference TRBV7-3 and TRBJ1-1, is as follows: GAGVSQTPSNKVTEKGKYVELRCDPISGHTALYWYRQSLGQGPEFLIYFQGTGAADDSGLPNDRFFAVRPEGSVSTLKIQRTERGDSAVYLCASSLMISGTEAFFGQGTRLTVV.

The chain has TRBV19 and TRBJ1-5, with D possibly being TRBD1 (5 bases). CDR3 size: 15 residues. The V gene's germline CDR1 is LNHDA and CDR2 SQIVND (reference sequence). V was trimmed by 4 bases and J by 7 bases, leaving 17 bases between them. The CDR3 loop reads CASSRGLLEGQPQHF. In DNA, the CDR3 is TGTGCCAGTAGTAGGGGACTTTTGGAGGGCCAGCCCCAGCATTTT.

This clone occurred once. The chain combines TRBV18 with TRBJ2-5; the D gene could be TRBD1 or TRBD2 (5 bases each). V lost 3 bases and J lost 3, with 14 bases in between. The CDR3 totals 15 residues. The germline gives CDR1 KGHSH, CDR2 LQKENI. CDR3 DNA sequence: TGTGCCAGCTCACCGCCGGGACCCTACGAAGAGACCCAGTACTTC. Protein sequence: CASSPPGPYEETQYF.

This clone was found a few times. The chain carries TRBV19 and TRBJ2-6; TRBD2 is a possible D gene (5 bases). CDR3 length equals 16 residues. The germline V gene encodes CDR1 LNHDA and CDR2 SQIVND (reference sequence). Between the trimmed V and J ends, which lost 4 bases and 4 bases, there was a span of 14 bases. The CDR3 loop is CASSSLGGTGANVLTF. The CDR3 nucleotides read TGTGCCAGTAGTAGCCTAGGAGGTACGGGGGCCAACGTCCTGACTTTC.

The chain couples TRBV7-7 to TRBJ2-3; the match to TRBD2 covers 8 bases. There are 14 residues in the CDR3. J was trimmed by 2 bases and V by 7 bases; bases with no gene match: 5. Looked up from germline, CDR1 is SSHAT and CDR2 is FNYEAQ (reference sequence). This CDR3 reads CASKASGFTDTQYF. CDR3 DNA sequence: TGTGCCAGCAAAGCTAGCGGGTTCACAGATACGCAGTATTTT.

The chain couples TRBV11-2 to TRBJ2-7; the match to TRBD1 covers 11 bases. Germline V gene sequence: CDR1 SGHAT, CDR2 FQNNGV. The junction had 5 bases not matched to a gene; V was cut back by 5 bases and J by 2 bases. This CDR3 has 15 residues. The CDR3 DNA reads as TGTGCCAGCAGCACGGGACAGGGGGGTCCCTACGAGCAGTACTTC. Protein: CASSTGQGGPYEQYF.

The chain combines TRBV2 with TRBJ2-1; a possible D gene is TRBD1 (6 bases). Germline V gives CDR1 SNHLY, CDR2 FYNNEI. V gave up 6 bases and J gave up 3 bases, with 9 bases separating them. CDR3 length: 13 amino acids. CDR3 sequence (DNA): TGTGCCAGCAGGGAGGACAGCTACAATGAGCAGTTCTTC. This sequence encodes CASREDSYNEQFF.

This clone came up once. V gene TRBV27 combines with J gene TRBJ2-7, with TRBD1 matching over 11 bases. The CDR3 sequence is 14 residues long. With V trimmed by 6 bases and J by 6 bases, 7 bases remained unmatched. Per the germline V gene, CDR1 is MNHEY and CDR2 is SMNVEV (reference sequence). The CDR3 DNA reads TGTGCCAGCAGGCTGGGACAGGGGGAAGGCGAGCAGTACTTC. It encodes CASRLGQGEGEQYF.

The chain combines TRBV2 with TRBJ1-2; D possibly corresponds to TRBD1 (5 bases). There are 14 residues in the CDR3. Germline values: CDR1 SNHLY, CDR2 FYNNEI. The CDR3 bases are TGTGCTAGCCGTGAGGACCTTAGTAGGGGTGGCTACACCTTC. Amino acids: CASREDLSRGGYTF.

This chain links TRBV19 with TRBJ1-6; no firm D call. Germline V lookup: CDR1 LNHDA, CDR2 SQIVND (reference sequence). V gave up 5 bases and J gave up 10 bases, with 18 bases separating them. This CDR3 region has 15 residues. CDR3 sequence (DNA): TGTGCCAGTAGTTCAGCGACGGGTCTGGGCTCACCCCTCCACTTT. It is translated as CASSSATGLGSPLHF.

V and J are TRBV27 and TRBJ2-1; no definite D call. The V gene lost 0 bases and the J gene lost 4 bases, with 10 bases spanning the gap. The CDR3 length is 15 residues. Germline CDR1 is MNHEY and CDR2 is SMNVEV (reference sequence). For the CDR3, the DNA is TGTGCCAGCAGTTTATCCGGGCAGGCGTACAATGAGCAGTTCTTC. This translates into CASSLSGQAYNEQFF.

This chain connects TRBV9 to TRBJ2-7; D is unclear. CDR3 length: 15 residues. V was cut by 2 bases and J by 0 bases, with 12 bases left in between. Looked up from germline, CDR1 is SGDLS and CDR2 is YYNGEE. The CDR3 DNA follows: TGTGCCAGCAGCGTCTCCCCCCAATTCTCCTACGAGCAGTACTTC. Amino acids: CASSVSPQFSYEQYF.

The CDR3 nucleotides are TGTGCCATCTCAGGTCCATATAGCAATCAGCCCCAGCATTTT. This codes for CAISGPYSNQPQHF. V and J are TRBV28 and TRBJ1-5; D not resolved. V lost 10 bases, J lost 0 bases, and 13 bases lay in between. The CDR3 has 14 amino acids. Germline loops: CDR1 MDHEN, CDR2 SYDVKM.

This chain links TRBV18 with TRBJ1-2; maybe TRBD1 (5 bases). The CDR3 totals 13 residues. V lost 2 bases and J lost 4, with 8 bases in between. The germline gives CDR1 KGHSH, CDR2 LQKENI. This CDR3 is CASSPGGSYGYTF. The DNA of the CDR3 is TGTGCCAGCTCACCAGGGGGGTCCTATGGCTACACCTTC. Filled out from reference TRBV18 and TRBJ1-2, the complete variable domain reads NAGVMQNPRHLVRRRGQEARLRCSPMKGHSHVYWYRQLPEEGLKFMVYLQKENIIDESGMPKERFSAEFPKEGPSILRIQQVVRGDSAAYFCASSPGGSYGYTFGSGTRLTVV.

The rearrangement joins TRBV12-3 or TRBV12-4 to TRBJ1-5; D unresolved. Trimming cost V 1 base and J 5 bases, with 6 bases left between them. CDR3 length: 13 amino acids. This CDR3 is CASSLDGDQPQHF. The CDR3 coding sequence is TGTGCCAGCAGTTTAGATGGGGATCAGCCCCAGCATTTT.